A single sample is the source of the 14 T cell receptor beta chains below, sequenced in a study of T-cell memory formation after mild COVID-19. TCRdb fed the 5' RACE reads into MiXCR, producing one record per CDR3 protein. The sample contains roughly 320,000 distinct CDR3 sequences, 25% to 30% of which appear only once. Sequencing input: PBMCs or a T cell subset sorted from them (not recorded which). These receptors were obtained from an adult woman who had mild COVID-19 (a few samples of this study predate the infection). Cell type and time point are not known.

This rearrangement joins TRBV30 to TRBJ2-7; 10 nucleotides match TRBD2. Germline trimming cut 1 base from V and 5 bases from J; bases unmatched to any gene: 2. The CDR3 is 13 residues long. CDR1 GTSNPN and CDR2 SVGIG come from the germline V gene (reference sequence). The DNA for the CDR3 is TGTGCCTGGAGTGACGGGACTAGCGACGAGCAGTACTTC. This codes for CAWSDGTSDEQYF.

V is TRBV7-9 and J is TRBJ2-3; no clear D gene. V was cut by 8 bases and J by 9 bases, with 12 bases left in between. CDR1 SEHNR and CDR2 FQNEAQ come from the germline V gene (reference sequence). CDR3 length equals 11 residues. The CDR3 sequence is CASLGRETQYF. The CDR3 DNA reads TGTGCCAGCTTAGGAAGGGAAACGCAGTATTTT. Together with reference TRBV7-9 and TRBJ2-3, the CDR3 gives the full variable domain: DTGVSQNPRHKITKRGQNVTFRCDPISEHNRLYWYRQTLGQGPEFLTYFQNEAQLEKSRLLSDRFSAERPKGSFSTLEIQRTEQGDSAMYLCASLGRETQYFGPGTRLTVL.

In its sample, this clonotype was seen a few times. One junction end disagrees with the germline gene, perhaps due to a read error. CDR3 coding DNA: TGTGCCAGCAGTTTGGGACTAGCTGGCGAGCAGTACTTC. It codes for CASSLGLAGEQYF. The chain uses TRBV5-1 and TRBJ2-7, with TRBD2 matching 9 bases. The germline V gene has CDR1 SGHRS and CDR2 YFSETQ. CDR3 length: 13 residues.

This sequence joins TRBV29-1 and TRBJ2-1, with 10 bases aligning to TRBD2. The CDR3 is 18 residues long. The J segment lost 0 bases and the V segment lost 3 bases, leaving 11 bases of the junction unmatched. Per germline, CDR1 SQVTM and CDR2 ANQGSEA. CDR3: CSVEILLAGRSSYNEQFF. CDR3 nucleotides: TGCAGCGTTGAGATTTTACTAGCGGGGCGTAGCTCCTACAATGAGCAGTTCTTC.

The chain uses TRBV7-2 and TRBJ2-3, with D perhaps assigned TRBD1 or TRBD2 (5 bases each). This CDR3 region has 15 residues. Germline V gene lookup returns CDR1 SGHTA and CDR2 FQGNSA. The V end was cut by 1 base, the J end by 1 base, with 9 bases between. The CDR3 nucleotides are TGTGCCAGCAGCTTAGGACAGCGGCGCACAGATACGCAGTATTTT. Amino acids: CASSLGQRRTDTQYF.

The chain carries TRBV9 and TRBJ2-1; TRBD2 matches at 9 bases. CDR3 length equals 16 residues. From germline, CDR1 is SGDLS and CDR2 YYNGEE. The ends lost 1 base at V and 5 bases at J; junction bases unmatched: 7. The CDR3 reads CASSVFRAGGNNEQFF. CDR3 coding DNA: TGTGCCAGCAGCGTATTTAGAGCGGGGGGTAACAATGAGCAGTTCTTC.

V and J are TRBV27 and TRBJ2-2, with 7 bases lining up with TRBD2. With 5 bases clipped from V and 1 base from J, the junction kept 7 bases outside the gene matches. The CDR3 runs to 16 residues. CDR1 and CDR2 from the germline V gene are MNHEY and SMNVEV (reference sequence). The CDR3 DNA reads TGTGCCAGCAGTCCCCTGAGCGGGGTGAACACCGGGGAGCTGTTTTTT. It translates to CASSPLSGVNTGELFF.

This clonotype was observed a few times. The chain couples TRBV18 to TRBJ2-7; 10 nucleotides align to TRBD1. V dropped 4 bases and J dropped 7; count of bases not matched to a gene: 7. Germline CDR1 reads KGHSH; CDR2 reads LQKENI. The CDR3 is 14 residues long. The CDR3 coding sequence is TGTGCCAGCTCACTAGACAGGGGGCCTGGAGAGCAGTACTTC. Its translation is CASSLDRGPGEQYF. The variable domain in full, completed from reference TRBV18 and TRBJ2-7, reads NAGVMQNPRHLVRRRGQEARLRCSPMKGHSHVYWYRQLPEEGLKFMVYLQKENIIDESGMPKERFSAEFPKEGPSILRIQQVVRGDSAAYFCASSLDRGPGEQYFGPGTRLTVT.

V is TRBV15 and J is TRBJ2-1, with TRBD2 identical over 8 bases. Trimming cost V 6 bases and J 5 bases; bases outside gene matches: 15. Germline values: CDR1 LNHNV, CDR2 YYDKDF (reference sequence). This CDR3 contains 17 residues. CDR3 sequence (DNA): TGTGCCACCAGAAGGGCTAGCGGGTTTTATGGTCACAATGAGCAGTTCTTC. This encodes CATRRASGFYGHNEQFF.

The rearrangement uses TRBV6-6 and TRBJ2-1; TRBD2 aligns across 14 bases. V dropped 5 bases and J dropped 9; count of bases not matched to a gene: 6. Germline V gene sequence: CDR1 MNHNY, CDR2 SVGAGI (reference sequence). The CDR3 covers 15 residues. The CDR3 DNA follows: TGTGCCAGCAGTGCTGGACTAGCGGGAGGAAGTGAGCAGTTCTTC. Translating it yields CASSAGLAGGSEQFF.

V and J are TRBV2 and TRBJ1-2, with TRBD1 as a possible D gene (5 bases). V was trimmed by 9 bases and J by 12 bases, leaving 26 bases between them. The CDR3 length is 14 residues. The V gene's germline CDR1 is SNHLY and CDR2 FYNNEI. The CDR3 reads CASIGEGSTVGHTF. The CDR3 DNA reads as TGTGCCAGTATCGGAGAGGGGTCAACAGTAGGCCACACCTTC.

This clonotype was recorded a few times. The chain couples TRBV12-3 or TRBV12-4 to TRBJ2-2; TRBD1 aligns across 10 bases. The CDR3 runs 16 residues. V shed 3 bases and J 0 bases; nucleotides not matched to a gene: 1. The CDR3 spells CASSLDRGANTGELFF. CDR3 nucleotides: TGTGCCAGCAGTTTGGACAGGGGGGCGAACACCGGGGAGCTGTTTTTT.

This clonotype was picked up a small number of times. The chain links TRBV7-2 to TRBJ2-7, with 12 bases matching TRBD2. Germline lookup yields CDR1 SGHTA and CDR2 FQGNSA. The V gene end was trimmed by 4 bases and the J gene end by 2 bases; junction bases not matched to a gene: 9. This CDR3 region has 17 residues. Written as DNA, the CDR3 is TGTGCCAGCAGCTCCTATCGGACTAGCGGGAATCCCTACGAGCAGTACTTC. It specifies CASSSYRTSGNPYEQYF.

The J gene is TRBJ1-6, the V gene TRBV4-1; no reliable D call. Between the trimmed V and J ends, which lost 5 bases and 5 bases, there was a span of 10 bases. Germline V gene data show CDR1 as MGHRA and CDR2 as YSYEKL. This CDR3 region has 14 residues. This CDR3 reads CASSEGLDNSPLHF. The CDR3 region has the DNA TGCGCCAGCAGCGAAGGCCTGGATAATTCACCCCTCCACTTT.